One T cell receptor beta chain is described in this entry. V lost 2 bases and J 10 bases, leaving 9 bases between the germline ends. From germline, CDR1 is MNHNS and CDR2 SASEGT. The CDR3 is made up of 13 amino acids. The repertoire was sequenced with immunoSEQ multiplex PCR; TCRdb's copy has only in-frame clones and lacks some. The table has some 43,000 clones, 81% seen once. These data come from a study of T cells in tumors after PD-1 blockade. This material consisted of PBMCs, taken before anti-PD-1 treatment. The sequence was obtained from a human donor with basal cell carcinoma. J is TRBJ1-6 and V is TRBV6-1; no clear D gene. Written as DNA, the CDR3 is TGTGCCAGCAGTGAACCGGCCGTGTCACCCCTCCACTTT. It encodes CASSEPAVSPLHF.